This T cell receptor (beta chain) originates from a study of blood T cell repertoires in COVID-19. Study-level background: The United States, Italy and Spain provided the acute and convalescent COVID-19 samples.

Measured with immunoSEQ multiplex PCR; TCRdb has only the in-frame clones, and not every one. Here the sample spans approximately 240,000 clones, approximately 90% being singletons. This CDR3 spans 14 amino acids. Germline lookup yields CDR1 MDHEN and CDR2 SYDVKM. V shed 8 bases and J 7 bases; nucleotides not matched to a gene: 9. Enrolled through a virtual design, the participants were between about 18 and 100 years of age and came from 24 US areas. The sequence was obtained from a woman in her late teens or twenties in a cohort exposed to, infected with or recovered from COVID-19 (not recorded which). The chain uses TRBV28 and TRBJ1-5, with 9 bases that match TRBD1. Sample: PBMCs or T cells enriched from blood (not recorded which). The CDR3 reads CASVRGDRAQPQHF. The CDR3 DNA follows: TGTGCCAGCGTCCGAGGGGACAGGGCCCAGCCCCAGCATTTT.